The T cell receptor beta chain described here comes from a study of technical replicates of blood from several donors. The germline V gene has CDR1 SGHAT and CDR2 FQNNGV. The CDR3 has 17 residues. V gave up 5 bases and J gave up 3 bases, with 23 bases separating them. The assay was immunoSEQ multiplex PCR, and TCRdb's table has in-frame clones only and misses some. The sample consists of 75,000 to 100,000 clones, roughly 94% of them appearing once. The V and J genes are TRBV11-2 and TRBJ2-7; D is perhaps TRBD2 (6 bases). Sequencing was done on a sample of T cells isolated from PBMCs. This clonotype was sampled from a human donor in good health. CDR3 sequence: CASSASGYSGFDYEQYF. CDR3 coding DNA: TGTGCCAGCAGCGCAAGCGGATACAGCGGGTTCGACTACGAGCAGTACTTC.